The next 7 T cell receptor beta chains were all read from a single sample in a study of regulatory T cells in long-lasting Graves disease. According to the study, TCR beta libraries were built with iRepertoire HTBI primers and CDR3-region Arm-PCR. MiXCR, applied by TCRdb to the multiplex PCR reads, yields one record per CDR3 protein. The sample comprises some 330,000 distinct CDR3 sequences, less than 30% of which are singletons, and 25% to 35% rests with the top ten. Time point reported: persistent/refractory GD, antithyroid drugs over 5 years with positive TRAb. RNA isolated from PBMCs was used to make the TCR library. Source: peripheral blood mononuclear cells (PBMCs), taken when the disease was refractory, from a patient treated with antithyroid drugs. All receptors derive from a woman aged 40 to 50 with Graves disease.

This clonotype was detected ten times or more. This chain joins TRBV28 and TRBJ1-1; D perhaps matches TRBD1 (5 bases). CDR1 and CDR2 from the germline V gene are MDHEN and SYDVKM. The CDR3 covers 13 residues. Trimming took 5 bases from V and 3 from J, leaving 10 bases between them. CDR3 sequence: CASSPGRYTEAFF. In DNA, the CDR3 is TGTGCCAGCAGTCCGGGACGGTACACTGAAGCTTTCTTT. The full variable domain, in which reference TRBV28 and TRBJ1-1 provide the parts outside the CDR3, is DVKVTQSSRYLVKRTGEKVFLECVQDMDHENMFWYRQDPGLGLRLIYFSYDVKMKEKGDIPEGYSVSREKKERFSLILESASTNQTSMYLCASSPGRYTEAFFGQGTRLTVV.

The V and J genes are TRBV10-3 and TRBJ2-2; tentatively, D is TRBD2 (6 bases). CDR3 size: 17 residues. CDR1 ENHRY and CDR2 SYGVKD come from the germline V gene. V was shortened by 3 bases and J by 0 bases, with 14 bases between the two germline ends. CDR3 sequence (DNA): TGTGCCATCAGTGACCTGGGGAGGCTAGCGAACACCGGGGAGCTGTTTTTT. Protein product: CAISDLGRLANTGELFF.

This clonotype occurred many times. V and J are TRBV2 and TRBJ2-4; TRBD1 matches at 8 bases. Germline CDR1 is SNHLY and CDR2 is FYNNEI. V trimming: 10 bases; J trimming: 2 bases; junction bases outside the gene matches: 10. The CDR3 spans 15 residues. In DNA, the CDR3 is TGTGCCATTCGAGTCGTCAGGGGGCCCAAAAACATTCAGTACTTC. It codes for CAIRVVRGPKNIQYF. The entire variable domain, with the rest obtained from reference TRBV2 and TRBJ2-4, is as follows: EPEVTQTPSHQVTQMGQEVILRCVPISNHLYFYWYRQILGQKVEFLVSFYNNEISEKSEIFDDQFSVERPDGSNFTLKIRSTKLEDSAMYFCAIRVVRGPKNIQYFGAGTRLSVL.

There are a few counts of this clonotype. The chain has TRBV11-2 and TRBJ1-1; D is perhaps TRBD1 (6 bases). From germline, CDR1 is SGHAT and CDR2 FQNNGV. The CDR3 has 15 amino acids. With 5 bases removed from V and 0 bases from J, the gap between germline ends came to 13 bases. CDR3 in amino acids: CASSPQTGLNTEAFF. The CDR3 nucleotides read TGTGCCAGCAGCCCCCAGACAGGACTGAACACTGAAGCTTTCTTT.

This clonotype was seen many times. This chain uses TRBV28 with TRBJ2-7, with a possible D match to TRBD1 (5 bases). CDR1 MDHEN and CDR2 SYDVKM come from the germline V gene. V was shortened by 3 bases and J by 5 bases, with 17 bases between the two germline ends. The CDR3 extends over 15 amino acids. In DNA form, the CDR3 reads TGTGCCAGCAGTTTCGCCCCGCAGGGTGAGGACGAGCAGTACTTC. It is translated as CASSFAPQGEDEQYF.

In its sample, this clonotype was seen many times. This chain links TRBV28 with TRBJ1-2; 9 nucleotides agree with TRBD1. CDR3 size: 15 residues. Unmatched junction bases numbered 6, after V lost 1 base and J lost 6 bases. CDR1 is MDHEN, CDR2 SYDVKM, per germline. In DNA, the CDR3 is TGTGCCAGCAGTTTATCCGGGACAGGGTGGCATGGCTACACCTTC. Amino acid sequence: CASSLSGTGWHGYTF.

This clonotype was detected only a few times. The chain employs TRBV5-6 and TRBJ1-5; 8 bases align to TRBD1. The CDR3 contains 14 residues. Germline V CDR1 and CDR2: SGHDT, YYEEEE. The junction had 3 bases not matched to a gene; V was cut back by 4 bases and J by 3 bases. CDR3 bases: TGTGCCAGCAGCGAGACAGGGGACAATCAGCCCCAGCATTTT. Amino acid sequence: CASSETGDNQPQHF.